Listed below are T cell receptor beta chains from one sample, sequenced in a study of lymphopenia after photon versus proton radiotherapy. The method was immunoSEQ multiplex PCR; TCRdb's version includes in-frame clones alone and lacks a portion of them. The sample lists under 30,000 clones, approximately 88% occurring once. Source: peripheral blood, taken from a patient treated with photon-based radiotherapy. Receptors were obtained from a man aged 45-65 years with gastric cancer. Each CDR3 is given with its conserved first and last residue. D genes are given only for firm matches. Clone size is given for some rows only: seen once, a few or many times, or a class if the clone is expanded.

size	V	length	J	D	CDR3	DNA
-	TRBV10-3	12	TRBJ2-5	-	CAISEMREAQYF	TGTGCCATCAGTGAAATGAGAGAAGCCCAGTACTTC
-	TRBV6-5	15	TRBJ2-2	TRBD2	CASRQNGGAGGELFF	TGTGCCAGCAGGCAAAACGGGGGGGCAGGCGGGGAGCTGTTTTTT
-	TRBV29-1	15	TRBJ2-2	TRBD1	CSVTDRGQGTGELFF	TGCAGCGTCACCGACAGGGGGCAGGGCACCGGGGAGCTGTTTTTT
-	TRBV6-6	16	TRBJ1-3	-	CASSPSRGATGNTIYF	TGTGCCAGCAGCCCCTCAAGGGGTGCGACGGGAAACACCATATATTTT
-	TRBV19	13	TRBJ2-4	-	CASSIRGQNIQYF	TGTGCCAGTAGTATACGGGGACAAAACATTCAGTACTTC
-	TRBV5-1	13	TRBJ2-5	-	CASSSAIEETQYF	TGCGCCAGCAGCTCCGCAATTGAAGAGACCCAGTACTTC
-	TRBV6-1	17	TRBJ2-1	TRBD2	CASSEKVRASGDNEQFF	TGTGCCAGCAGTGAAAAAGTTCGGGCTAGCGGGGACAATGAGCAGTTCTTC
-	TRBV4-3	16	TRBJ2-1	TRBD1	CASSLTRPGTGAEQFF	TGCGCCAGCAGCCTTACGCGTCCCGGGACAGGGGCTGAGCAGTTCTTC
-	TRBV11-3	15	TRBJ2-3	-	CASSLKLGNTDTQYF	TGTGCCAGCAGCTTAAAACTTGGGAACACAGATACGCAGTATTTT
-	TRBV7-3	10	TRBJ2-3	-	CASSPLTQYF	TGTGCCAGCAGCCCCCTTACGCAGTATTTT
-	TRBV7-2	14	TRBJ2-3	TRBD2	CASRGTSGGYTQYF	TGTGCCAGCCGTGGGACTAGCGGGGGTTATACGCAGTATTTT
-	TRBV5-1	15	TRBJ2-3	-	CASSTNKGPPDTQYF	TGCGCCAGCAGCACGAATAAGGGACCTCCTGATACGCAGTATTTT
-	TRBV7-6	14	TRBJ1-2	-	CASSSEQGIGGYTF	TGTGCCAGCAGCTCTGAGCAGGGGATTGGTGGCTACACCTTC
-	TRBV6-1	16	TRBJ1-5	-	CASSERGARSNQPQHF	TGTGCCAGCAGTGAAAGGGGGGCCCGTAGCAATCAGCCCCAGCATTTT
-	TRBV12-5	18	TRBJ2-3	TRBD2	CASGLVRDGLADTDTQYF	TGTGCTAGTGGTTTGGTACGGGACGGACTAGCAGACACAGATACGCAGTATTTT
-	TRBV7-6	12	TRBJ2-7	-	CASSLIPYEQYF	TGTGCCAGCAGCTTAATCCCCTACGAGCAGTACTTC
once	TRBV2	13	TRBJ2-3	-	CASRGRNTDTQYF	TGTGCCAGCAGGGGGCGGAACACAGATACGCAGTATTTT
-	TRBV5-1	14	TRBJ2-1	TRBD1	CASSPDRDYNEQFF	TGCGCCAGCAGCCCGGACAGGGACTACAATGAGCAGTTCTTC
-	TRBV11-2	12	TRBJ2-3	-	CASSPARNTQYF	TGTGCCAGCAGCCCAGCGAGGAATACGCAGTATTTT
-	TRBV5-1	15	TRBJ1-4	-	CASSLAAGTNEKLFF	TGCGCCAGCAGCTTGGCGGCAGGGACTAATGAAAAACTGTTTTTT
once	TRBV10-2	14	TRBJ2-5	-	CASSEGGLMGTQYF	TGCGCCAGCAGTGAGGGGGGACTTATGGGGACCCAGTACTTC
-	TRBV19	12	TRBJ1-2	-	CASNSGLSGYTF	TGTGCCAGTAATTCAGGGCTGAGTGGCTACACCTTC
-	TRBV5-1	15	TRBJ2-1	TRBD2	CASSLGTSGGYEQFF	TGCGCCAGCAGCTTAGGGACTAGCGGGGGCTATGAGCAGTTCTTC
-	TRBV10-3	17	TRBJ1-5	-	CAISESWGARGNQPQHF	TGTGCCATCAGTGAGTCATGGGGGGCAAGAGGCAATCAGCCCCAGCATTTT
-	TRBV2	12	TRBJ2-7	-	CASSEQSYEQYF	TGTGCCAGCAGTGAACAGTCCTACGAGCAGTACTTC
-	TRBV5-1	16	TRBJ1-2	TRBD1	CASSLTIIDREDGYTF	TGCGCCAGCAGCTTGACTATAATTGACAGGGAAGATGGCTACACCTTC
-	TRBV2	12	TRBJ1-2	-	CASSTNSYGYTF	TGTGCCAGCAGTACCAACAGCTATGGCTACACCTTC
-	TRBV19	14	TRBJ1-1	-	CASSITGLGTEAFF	TGTGCCAGTAGTATCACAGGGTTGGGCACTGAAGCTTTCTTT
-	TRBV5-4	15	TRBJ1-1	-	CASSPAGVMNTEAFF	TGTGCCAGCAGCCCGGCGGGTGTCATGAACACTGAAGCTTTCTTT
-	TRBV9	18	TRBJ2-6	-	CASGERTTLFSGANVLTF	TGTGCCAGCGGTGAAAGGACAACCCTCTTCTCTGGGGCCAACGTCCTGACTTTC
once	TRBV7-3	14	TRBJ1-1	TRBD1	CASSSHRGHTEAFF	TGTGCCAGCAGCTCCCACAGGGGTCACACTGAAGCTTTCTTT
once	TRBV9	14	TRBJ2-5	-	CASSVDRGVETQYF	TGTGCCAGCAGCGTAGATAGGGGAGTAGAGACCCAGTACTTC
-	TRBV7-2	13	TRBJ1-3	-	CATGGGNGNTIYF	TGTGCCACCGGCGGGGGTAACGGAAACACCATATATTTT
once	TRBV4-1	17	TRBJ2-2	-	CASSQAVDTEKVGELFF	TGCGCCAGCAGCCAAGCCGTCGATACAGAAAAGGTCGGGGAGCTGTTTTTT
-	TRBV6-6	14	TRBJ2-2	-	CASRGNEDTGELFF	TGTGCCAGCAGAGGGAACGAGGACACCGGGGAGCTGTTTTTT
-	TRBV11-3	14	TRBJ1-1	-	CASSLGGLNTEAFF	TGTGCCAGCAGCTTGGGGGGGTTGAACACTGAAGCTTTCTTT
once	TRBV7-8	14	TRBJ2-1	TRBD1	CASSIRDRDNEQFF	TGTGCCAGCAGCATCCGGGACAGAGACAATGAGCAGTTCTTC
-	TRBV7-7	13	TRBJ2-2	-	CASSFLGSGELFF	TGTGCCAGCAGCTTTTTAGGCTCCGGGGAGCTGTTTTTT
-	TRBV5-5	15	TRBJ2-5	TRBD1	CASSSWDRAQGTQYF	TGTGCCAGCAGCTCTTGGGACAGGGCCCAGGGGACCCAGTACTTC
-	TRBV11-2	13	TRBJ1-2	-	CASSLGTGYGYTF	TGTGCCAGCAGCTTAGGTACAGGGTATGGCTACACCTTC
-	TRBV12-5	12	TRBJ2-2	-	CASKGISGELFF	TGTGCTAGTAAAGGGATTTCCGGGGAGCTGTTTTTT
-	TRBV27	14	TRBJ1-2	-	CASSTLLLDSGYTF	TGTGCCAGCAGTACTCTACTATTGGACAGTGGCTACACCTTC
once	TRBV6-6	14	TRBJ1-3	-	CGSQGDLSGNTIYF	TGTGGATCCCAGGGAGATCTCTCTGGAAACACCATATATTTT
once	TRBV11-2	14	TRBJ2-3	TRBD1	CASSLNTGADTQYF	TGTGCCAGCAGCTTAAATACAGGGGCAGATACGCAGTATTTT
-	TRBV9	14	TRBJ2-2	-	CASSVGANTGELFF	TGTGCCAGCAGCGTAGGGGCGAACACCGGGGAGCTGTTTTTT
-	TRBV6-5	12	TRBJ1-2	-	CASRTRGPGYTF	TGTGCCAGCAGAACCAGGGGTCCGGGCTACACCTTC
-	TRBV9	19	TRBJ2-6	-	CASSVGPRIALGGANVLTF	TGTGCCAGCAGCGTAGGACCTCGAATAGCTCTGGGAGGGGCCAACGTCCTGACTTTC
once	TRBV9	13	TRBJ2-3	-	CASSPGRRDTQYF	TGTGCCAGCAGCCCAGGGAGGAGGGATACGCAGTATTTT
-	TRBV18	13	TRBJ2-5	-	CASSLVAQETQYF	TGTGCCAGCTCACTCGTAGCCCAAGAGACCCAGTACTTC
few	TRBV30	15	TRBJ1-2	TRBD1	CAWIRDRVTNYGYTF	TGTGCCTGGATAAGGGACAGGGTTACTAACTATGGCTACACCTTC
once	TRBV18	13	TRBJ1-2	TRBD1	CASSVTGGRGYTF	TGTGCCAGCTCAGTGACAGGGGGTCGGGGCTACACCTTC